Below are 15 T cell receptor beta chains sequenced from a single sample in a study of beta chain features in type 1 diabetes. All of the isolated RNA was reverse transcribed, so expressed TCRB transcripts were sequenced. This table comes from immunoSEQ multiplex PCR, and its TCRdb copy is limited to in-frame clones, with some not included. Counted here are about 350,000 clones, about 19% occurring once; the ten biggest clones make up under 0.05%. The sample comprised naive CD4+ T cells from blood. Receptors were obtained from a woman between 18 and 29 years old in good health.

This sequence joins TRBV9 and TRBJ1-3; 10 positions match TRBD1. Trimming removed 4 bases from V and 3 bases from J; junction bases left unmatched: 7. The length of the CDR3 is 16 residues. Per germline, CDR1 SGDLS and CDR2 YYNGEE. CDR3 sequence: CASSTRQGAYGNTIYF. CDR3 in DNA: TGTGCCAGCAGCACACGACAGGGGGCTTATGGAAACACCATATATTTT.

This clone occurred a few times. The chain recombines TRBV11-1 with TRBJ2-6, with D perhaps TRBD1 (6 bases). The CDR3 extends over 15 amino acids. Looked up from germline, CDR1 is SGHAT and CDR2 is FQDESV (reference sequence). The V end lost 1 base, the J end lost 7 bases, and 11 bases lay between the germline ends. CDR3 region: CASSLGGTRANVLTF. CDR3 DNA sequence: TGTGCCAGCAGCTTAGGGGGGACAAGAGCCAACGTCCTGACTTTC.

This clone was seen only a few times. The gene calls are TRBV19 and TRBJ1-5, with D hard to call. Germline V lookup: CDR1 LNHDA, CDR2 SQIVND (reference sequence). V was cut by 3 bases and J by 4 bases, with 16 bases left in between. There are 16 residues in the CDR3. This chain's CDR3 is CASSIGEERVNQPQHF. The CDR3 DNA follows: TGTGCCAGTAGTATCGGGGAGGAGAGGGTTAATCAGCCCCAGCATTTT. The full variable domain, completed using reference TRBV19 and TRBJ1-5, is DGGITQSPKYLFRKEGQNVTLSCEQNLNHDAMYWYRQDPGQGLRLIYYSQIVNDFQKGDIAEGYSVSREKKESFPLTVTSAQKNPTAFYLCASSIGEERVNQPQHFGDGTRLSIL.

This clone came up a few times. The chain employs TRBV11-1 and TRBJ2-5; 7 bases align to TRBD2. The CDR3 runs 14 residues. The trim removed 5 bases at V and 7 bases at J, leaving 10 bases unmatched. The germline CDR1 and CDR2 sequences are SGHAT and FQDESV (reference sequence). The CDR3 loop reads CASSIVAGPGTQYF. DNA of the CDR3: TGTGCCAGCAGCATCGTAGCGGGCCCAGGGACCCAGTACTTC.

This clone appeared a few times. The chain couples TRBV7-9 to TRBJ1-4; D not resolved. CDR3 size: 13 residues. Germline V gene sequence: CDR1 SEHNR, CDR2 FQNEAQ (reference sequence). Trimming removed 5 bases from V and 7 bases from J, with 11 bases in between. CDR3 protein: CASSIRGVEKLFF. CDR3 nucleotides: TGTGCCAGCAGCATACGAGGTGTTGAAAAACTGTTTTTT.

This clone has more than one count but fewer than ten. CDR3 in amino acids: CASGPIAGIDTQYF. CDR3 nucleotide sequence: TGTGCCAGTGGACCTATAGCGGGTATAGATACGCAGTATTTT. This chain connects TRBV11-2 to TRBJ2-3; TRBD2 matches at 7 bases. The CDR3 has 14 residues. Losses at the gene ends were 9 bases for V and 5 bases for J; bases not matched to a gene: 11. Germline CDR1 is SGHAT and CDR2 is FQNNGV.

This clone has just a few counts. The chain couples TRBV19 to TRBJ2-1; D is possibly TRBD1 (5 bases). The CDR3 is 14 amino acids. The germline V gene has CDR1 LNHDA and CDR2 SQIVND (reference sequence). Trimming left V 2 bases short and J 4 bases short, with 9 bases between. The CDR3 DNA is TGTGCCAGTAGTATAAACAGGAATTACAATGAGCAGTTCTTC. As protein: CASSINRNYNEQFF. The full variable domain, rest sourced from reference TRBV19 and TRBJ2-1, is DGGITQSPKYLFRKEGQNVTLSCEQNLNHDAMYWYRQDPGQGLRLIYYSQIVNDFQKGDIAEGYSVSREKKESFPLTVTSAQKNPTAFYLCASSINRNYNEQFFGPGTRLTVL.

This clone was observed a handful of times. The chain is built from TRBV15 and TRBJ1-2; 8 bases are shared with TRBD1. CDR1 is LNHNV and CDR2 is YYDKDF in the germline V gene (reference sequence). The CDR3 loop spans 17 amino acids. Losses at the gene ends were 4 bases for V and 0 bases for J; bases not matched to a gene: 10. CDR3 nucleotides: TGTGCCACCAGCACCCGGACAGGGAGGGCAGCTAACTATGGCTACACCTTC. Protein: CATSTRTGRAANYGYTF. Full variable domain (outside the CDR3, taken from reference TRBV15 and TRBJ1-2): DAMVIQNPRYQVTQFGKPVTLSCSQTLNHNVMYWYQQKSSQAPKLLFHYYDKDFNNEADTPDNFQSRRPNTSFCFLDIRSPGLGDTAMYLCATSTRTGRAANYGYTFGSGTRLTVV.

This chain connects TRBV9 to TRBJ2-1, with 8 bases fitting TRBD1. Germline CDR1 is SGDLS and CDR2 is YYNGEE. The CDR3 consists of 18 residues. J gave up 3 bases and V 7 bases, and 18 bases lay outside the gene matches. CDR3: CASPRSSDEDRGYNEQFF. The CDR3 region has the DNA TGTGCCAGCCCTCGTTCTTCCGATGAAGACAGGGGCTACAATGAGCAGTTCTTC.

The genes are TRBV29-1 and TRBJ2-1; D is uncertain. The V gene's germline CDR1 is SQVTM and CDR2 ANQGSEA. The CDR3 runs 10 residues. V shed 7 bases and J shed 2 bases, with 3 bases lying between them. DNA of the CDR3: TGCAGCGCAACCTACAATGAGCAGTTCTTC. The encoded protein is CSATYNEQFF.

The J gene is TRBJ1-1, the V gene TRBV25-1, with D perhaps TRBD1 (6 bases). Deletions cut 1 base from V and 1 base from J, with 7 bases between. The CDR3 contains 14 residues. Looked up from germline, CDR1 is MGHDK and CDR2 is SYGVNS. The CDR3 sequence is CASSESRGNTEAFF. In DNA form, the CDR3 reads TGTGCCAGCAGTGAATCCAGGGGGAACACTGAAGCTTTCTTT. Looking up the rest from reference TRBV25-1 and TRBJ1-1 gives the full variable domain: EADIYQTPRYLVIGTGKKITLECSQTMGHDKMYWYQQDPGMELHLIHYSYGVNSTEKGDLSSESTVSRIRTEHFPLTLESARPSHTSQYLCASSESRGNTEAFFGQGTRLTVV.

This clone was seen a handful of times. This sequence joins TRBV29-1 and TRBJ2-7; possible D gene TRBD2, 6 bases. This CDR3 contains 14 residues. The V gene lost 6 bases and the J gene lost 0 bases, with 15 bases spanning the gap. Per the germline V gene, CDR1 is SQVTM and CDR2 is ANQGSEA. In DNA form, the CDR3 reads TGCAGCGTCGTTCGGGAGTTCCCCTCCTACGAGCAGTACTTC. Protein: CSVVREFPSYEQYF.

In its sample, this clone was seen a few times. The genes are TRBV10-3 and TRBJ2-1; 11 bases align to TRBD2. CDR1 and CDR2 (germline): ENHRY, SYGVKD. CDR3 length equals 16 residues. Germline trimming cut 0 bases from V and 6 bases from J; bases unmatched to any gene: 4. The CDR3 spells CAISESQLAGGNEQFF. DNA for the CDR3: TGTGCCATCAGTGAGTCGCAGCTAGCGGGAGGCAATGAGCAGTTCTTC.

This clone was seen only a few times. The chain recombines TRBV4-1 with TRBJ2-1; 11 nucleotides agree with TRBD2. The J segment lost 4 bases and the V segment lost 3 bases, leaving 14 bases of the junction unmatched. In germline, CDR1 is MGHRA, CDR2 YSYEKL. CDR3 length: 19 residues. The CDR3 protein is CASSQRVGGLAVTYNEQFF. The DNA for the CDR3 is TGCGCCAGCAGCCAGAGGGTCGGGGGACTAGCGGTTACGTACAATGAGCAGTTCTTC.

There are a few counts of this clone. The chain employs TRBV5-1 and TRBJ2-7; a possible D gene is TRBD1 (5 bases). V was cut by 2 bases and J by 3 bases, with 12 bases left in between. The length of the CDR3 is 14 residues. Per the germline V gene, CDR1 is SGHRS and CDR2 is YFSETQ. The CDR3 DNA reads TGCGCCAGCAGCTTTAACCAGGGTCACTACGAGCAGTACTTC. Protein product: CASSFNQGHYEQYF. The full variable domain, with the rest looked up from reference TRBV5-1 and TRBJ2-7, is KAGVTQTPRYLIKTRGQQVTLSCSPISGHRSVSWYQQTPGQGLQFLFEYFSETQRNKGNFPGRFSGRQFSNSRSEMNVSTLELGDSALYLCASSFNQGHYEQYFGPGTRLTVT.